This TCR beta chain was profiled in a study of blood T cell repertoires in COVID-19. Across the study: Specimens from acute and convalescent COVID-19 originated in the United States, Italy and Spain. T cells, B-cell-depleted T cells, or PBMCs supplied cDNA or gDNA.

Germline V gives CDR1 SEHNR, CDR2 FQNEAQ (reference sequence). V lost 1 base, J lost 4 bases, and 13 bases lay in between. The CDR3 runs to 15 residues. Authors' analysis steps: Amplified reference gene primers provided the basis for estimating nucleated cell counts. Some clones are missing from TCRdb's copy, which holds only in-frame ones; the method was immunoSEQ multiplex PCR. The V and J calls and clone size come from that table; D and trimming were worked out from the DNA. The repertoire holds 470,000 or so clones, with around 85% as singletons. V and J are TRBV7-9 and TRBJ1-2; D ambiguous. The sequenced material came from peripheral blood. The sequence came from a human donor in a cohort sampled during active COVID-19. CDR3 bases: TGTGCCAGCAGCTTAGGAGGGATGTCTGGCTATGGCTACACCTTC. Translation gives CASSLGGMSGYGYTF.